The present T cell receptor beta chain was sequenced within a study of T cells after yellow fever vaccination. About this clonotype itself: What it recognizes is unknown. A read error is possible here, since a much larger clone lies one base away.

The ends were cut back, 2 bases at V and 5 bases at J, with 13 bases in the middle. CDR3 size: 14 residues. Germline CDR1 and CDR2: SGHNT and YYREEE (reference sequence). TCRdb called the 5' RACE reads again in MiXCR, with one record for every CDR3 protein. In the table there are hundreds of thousands of distinct CDR3 sequences, just over 20% of which are singletons. Regarding the study as a whole: FACS-sorted repertoires could contain abundant clonotypes contaminating from the bulk population. The secondary T-cell response peaked on day 5, not day 15, but was weaker.

The specimen was PBMCs, collected less than 25 days after the first yellow fever vaccination. This clonotype was sampled from a man between 18 and 29 years old who received the YFV17D yellow fever vaccine. V is TRBV5-4 and J is TRBJ2-5; D possibly corresponds to TRBD2 (6 bases). The CDR3 is CASSFSAAGETQYF. DNA of the CDR3: TGTGCCAGCAGCTTTAGCGCGGCGGGGGAGACCCAGTACTTC.